Sequencing of this TCR beta chain was carried out in a study of OX40 agonist ivuxolimab in advanced cancers. In the study overall: Having had anti-PD-1, anti-PD-L1 or anti-CTLA-4 therapy before was allowed, and about 42% had some. Study-level findings and limits: By week 6 at 0.1 to 3.0 mg/kg, blood CD4+ and CD8+ T cells had expanded clonally. Some patients without response likewise showed low normalized clonal expansion. Expansion of clones was among the lowest in partial responders at 0.1-3.0 mg/kg.

Trimming removed 2 bases from V and 1 base from J, with 13 bases in between. The CDR3 is 16 residues long. The germline CDR1 and CDR2 sequences are SGHNT and YYREEE (reference sequence). The table came from immunoSEQ multiplex PCR; TCRdb's copy has only in-frame clones and leaves some out. The sample has 65,000 to 70,000 clones, 75% to 90% seen once. As regards this clone: The antigen is undetermined.

The receptor's source is an adult with an advanced solid tumor such as melanoma, head and neck, liver or kidney cancer. The chain is built from TRBV5-4 and TRBJ1-3, with D perhaps matching TRBD1 (5 bases). The sequenced sample was CD4+ or CD8+ T cells sorted from blood, obtained in a trial of the OX40 agonist ivuxolimab. CDR3: CASSFKGLGSGNTIYF. CDR3 DNA: TGTGCCAGCAGCTTCAAGGGGCTTGGGTCTGGAAACACCATATATTTT.